This is a list of T cell receptor beta chains from one sample in a study of PD-1 blockade in classical Hodgkin lymphoma. Sequenced by immunoSEQ multiplex PCR; TCRdb stores in-frame clones only, minus some. This table has over 25,000 clones, around 89% appearing once. Material: CD4+ T cells from blood. The receptors shown here come from a human donor with classical Hodgkin lymphoma. The conserved cysteine and the conserved F or W are not part of the CDR3 here. Fields, in order: J gene, CDR3 length, V gene, CDR3 protein.

TRBJ2-7,15,TRBV5-1,ASSHNLLAGGKYEQY
TRBJ2-1,13,TRBV2,ASTGGGSSYNEQF
TRBJ2-5,14,TRBV10-3,AISETIQRLQETQY
TRBJ1-3,11,TRBV10-2,ASSEAPSDTIY
TRBJ2-7,13,TRBV5-1,ASRVASGTPYEQY
TRBJ2-7,12,TRBV4-1,ASSPRQEAYEQY
TRBJ2-1,13,TRBV5-1,ASSLQGAQGNEQF
TRBJ2-3,12,TRBV28,ASRAGGPTDTQY
TRBJ2-1,13,TRBV5-1,ASSLIRDPYNEQF
TRBJ1-4,12,TRBV9,ASSARYSNEKLF
TRBJ2-3,14,TRBV18,ASSLISGKLADTQY
TRBJ2-5,11,TRBV2,ASSALEQETQY
TRBJ1-5,12,TRBV5-1,ASSGGGPNQPQH
TRBJ2-7,13,TRBV27,ASSFQAGYSYEQY
TRBJ2-1,12,TRBV11-3,ASSSGTRGGEQF
TRBJ2-2,12,TRBV19,ASSIQGGDGELF
TRBJ2-3,14,TRBV5-1,ASSLSGRGGTDTQY
TRBJ2-1,10,TRBV29-1,SVARGGYEQF
TRBJ2-1,12,TRBV10-1,ASSGRGAYNEQF
TRBJ2-2,13,TRBV9,ASSVGEFSTGELF
TRBJ2-5,11,TRBV7-2,ASSPLPLGTQY
TRBJ2-2,13,TRBV10-3,AISLTSGGIGELF
TRBJ2-7,13,TRBV28,ANFLWASGSYEQY
TRBJ1-1,12,TRBV7-2,ASKKNREGTEAF
TRBJ2-1,13,TRBV19,ASSSRVAGEVEQF
TRBJ2-7,13,TRBV2,ASKGDGTGTYEQY
TRBJ2-3,11,TRBV7-2,ASKAGGLDTQY
TRBJ1-2,11,TRBV18,ASSSGQTAGYT
TRBJ1-1,12,TRBV19,ASSIATGMTEAF
TRBJ2-1,13,TRBV28,ASSRDPSSYNEQF
TRBJ2-5,15,TRBV5-1,ASTPTPDRGLVETQY
TRBJ1-5,12,TRBV10-3,AISEWGQDQPQH
TRBJ2-7,15,TRBV4-3,ASSRGGIAGGNNEQY
.,13,TRBV5-1,ASSLELAGVYEQY
TRBJ2-7,16,TRBV4-2,ASSQERGLAGVGYEQY
TRBJ2-1,13,TRBV6-1,ASSELIGSYNEQF
TRBJ1-3,14,TRBV30,AWSVGRTSSGNTIY
TRBJ1-5,13,TRBV18,ASSPAHHSNQPQH
TRBJ2-6,15,TRBV4-1,ASSQIPLGPGANVLT
TRBJ1-4,12,TRBV2,ASSLDRGREKLF
TRBJ2-7,12,TRBV28,ASSSGDRGYEQY
TRBJ2-3,11,TRBV9,ASSQTGTDTQY
TRBJ2-5,12,TRBV5-1,ASSHPGQGEVQY
TRBJ1-1,10,TRBV29-1,SVRPGGSEAF
TRBJ1-4,12,TRBV4-1,ASRAQVSNEKLF